Sequencing of this TCR beta chain was carried out in a study of shared clonotypes between healthy human individuals. This table comes from immunoSEQ multiplex PCR, and its TCRdb copy is limited to in-frame clones, with some not included. The table lists about 610,000 clones, approximately 96% of them singletons. The CDR3 covers 12 residues. V was trimmed by 5 bases and J by 5 bases, leaving 10 bases between them. CDR1 and CDR2 (germline): MDHEN, SYDVKM. The naive CD8 subset, CD45RO-negative cells positively selected for CCR7, excluded terminally differentiated effector memory CD45RA+ cells. Concerning this clone itself: Its antigen remains unknown.

Study-level results: Some naive CD4 clonotypes, around 5%, turned up in common across a handful of donors. Generally, naive subsets came out with larger estimated richness than memory subsets. The represented genetic and exposure-history diversity was limited by the small number of donors.

The chain carries TRBV28 and TRBJ2-7, with D uncertain. The sequencing input was naive CD8+ T cells sorted from blood. The TCR was taken from a woman between 25 and 40 years old in good health. The DNA for the CDR3 is TGTGCCAGCAGTGTCACTTGGAACGAGCAGTACTTC. It encodes CASSVTWNEQYF.